The source of this T cell receptor (beta chain) is a study of Ad26.COV2.S vaccination and SARS-CoV-2 variants. Across the study: Donor was in the COV1001 Ad26.COV2.S trial arm.

The data were produced by immunoSEQ multiplex PCR, yet TCRdb's version contains in-frame clones alone and is incomplete. Counted here are roughly 420,000 clones, over 75% occurring once; the ten biggest clones make up about 3.5%. Germline CDR1 is MNHNY and CDR2 is SVGAGI (reference sequence). V trimming: 3 bases; J trimming: 7 bases; junction bases outside the gene matches: 9. There are 16 residues in the CDR3. As regards this clone: Its antigen is still unknown.

Study-wide results and limits: Total T cell responses were possibly underestimated by TCR breadth and depth analyses.

As to treatment: roughly 18 received Ad26.COV2.S at low or high dose, single or two shots; about 5 received placebo; per-sample allocation not given. Vaccine and placebo recipients were sampled on day 63 after the first injection. The specimen was peripheral blood, collected in a trial of Ad26.COV2.S vaccine versus placebo. The origin of this receptor is a person between 18 and 59 years old who received the Ad26.COV2.S COVID-19 vaccine or a placebo. The chain uses TRBV6-6 and TRBJ2-1; 10 nucleotides line up with TRBD2. The CDR3 here is CASSYQLAGNNNEQFF. The CDR3 coding sequence is TGTGCCAGCAGTTATCAACTAGCGGGGAATAATAATGAGCAGTTCTTC.